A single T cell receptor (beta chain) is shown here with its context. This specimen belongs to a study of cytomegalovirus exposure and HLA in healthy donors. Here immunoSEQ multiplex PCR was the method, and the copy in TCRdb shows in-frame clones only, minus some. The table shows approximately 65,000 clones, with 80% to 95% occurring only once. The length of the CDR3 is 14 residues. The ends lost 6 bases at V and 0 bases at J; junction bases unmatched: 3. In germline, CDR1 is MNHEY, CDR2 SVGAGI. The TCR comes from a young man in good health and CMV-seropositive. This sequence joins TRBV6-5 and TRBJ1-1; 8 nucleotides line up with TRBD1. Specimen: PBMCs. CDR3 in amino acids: CASRWGQVNTEAFF. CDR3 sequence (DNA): TGTGCCAGCAGGTGGGGACAGGTGAACACTGAAGCTTTCTTT.